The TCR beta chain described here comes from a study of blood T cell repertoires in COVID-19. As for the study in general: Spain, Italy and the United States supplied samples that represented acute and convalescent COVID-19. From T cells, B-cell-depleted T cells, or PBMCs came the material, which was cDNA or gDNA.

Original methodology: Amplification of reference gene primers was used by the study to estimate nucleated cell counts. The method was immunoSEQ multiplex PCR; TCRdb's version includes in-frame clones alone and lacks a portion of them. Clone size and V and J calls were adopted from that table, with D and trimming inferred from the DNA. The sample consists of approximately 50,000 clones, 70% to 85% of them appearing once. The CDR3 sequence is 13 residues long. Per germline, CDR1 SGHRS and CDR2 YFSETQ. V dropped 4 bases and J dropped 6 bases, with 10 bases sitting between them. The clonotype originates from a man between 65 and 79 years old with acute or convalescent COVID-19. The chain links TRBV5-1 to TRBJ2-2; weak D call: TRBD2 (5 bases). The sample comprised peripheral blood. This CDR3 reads CASSEGRAGELFF. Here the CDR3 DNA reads TGCGCCAGCAGCGAGGGTCGCGCCGGGGAGCTGTTTTTT.